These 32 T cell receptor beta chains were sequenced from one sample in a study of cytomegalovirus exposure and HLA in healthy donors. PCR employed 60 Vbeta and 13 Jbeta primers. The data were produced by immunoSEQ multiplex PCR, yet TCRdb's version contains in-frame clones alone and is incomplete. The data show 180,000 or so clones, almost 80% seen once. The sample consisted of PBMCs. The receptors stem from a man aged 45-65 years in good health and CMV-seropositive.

The DNA for the CDR3 is TGCGCCAGCAGCTCGAGGGTGGGGGACAGCGGGGAGCTGTTTTTT. It is translated as CASSSRVGDSGELFF. The chain is built from TRBV5-1 and TRBJ2-2, with 7 bases matching TRBD1. CDR1 and CDR2 (germline): SGHRS, YFSETQ. The CDR3 is 15 amino acids. J was trimmed by 7 bases and V by 3 bases; bases with no gene match: 9.

The CDR3 loop reads CASSPQQNSPLHF. CDR3 sequence (DNA): TGTGCCAGCAGCCCCCAACAGAATTCACCCCTCCACTTT. V gene TRBV7-9 combines with J gene TRBJ1-6; D is uncertain. Trimming shortened V by 5 bases and J by 7 bases, and 9 bases separated the two germline ends. CDR1 and CDR2 from the germline V gene are SEHNR and FQNEAQ (reference sequence). The CDR3 loop spans 13 amino acids.

CDR3 loop: CASSKQQGNYNEQFF. The CDR3 DNA is TGTGCCAGCAGTAAGCAACAGGGTAACTACAATGAGCAGTTCTTC. The chain couples TRBV6-4 to TRBJ2-1, with a tentative D call TRBD1 (6 bases). Trimming left V 5 bases short and J 3 bases short, with 14 bases between. The CDR3 has 15 residues. Germline V gene lookup returns CDR1 MRHNA and CDR2 SNTAGT.

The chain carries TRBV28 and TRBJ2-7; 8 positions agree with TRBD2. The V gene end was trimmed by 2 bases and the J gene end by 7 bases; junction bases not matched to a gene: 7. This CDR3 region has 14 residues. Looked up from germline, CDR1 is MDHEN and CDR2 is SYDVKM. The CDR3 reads CASSLTGRDGEQYV. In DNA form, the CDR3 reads TGTGCCAGCAGTTTAACCGGGAGGGATGGAGAGCAGTACGTC.

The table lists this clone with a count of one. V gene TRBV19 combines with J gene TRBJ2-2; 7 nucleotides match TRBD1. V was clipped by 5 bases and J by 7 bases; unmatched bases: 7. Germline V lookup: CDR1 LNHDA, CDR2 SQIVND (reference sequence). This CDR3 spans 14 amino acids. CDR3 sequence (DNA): TGTGCCAGTAGTTCTGGGACAGCAGGCGGGGAGCTGTTTTTT. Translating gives CASSSGTAGGELFF.

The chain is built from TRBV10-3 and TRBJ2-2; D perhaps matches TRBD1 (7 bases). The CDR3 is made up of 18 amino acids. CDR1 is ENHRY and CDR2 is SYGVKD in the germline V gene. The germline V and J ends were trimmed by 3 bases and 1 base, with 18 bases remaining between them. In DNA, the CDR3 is TGTGCCATCAGTGAAGGAGGGGGCAGGTTGAGGAACACCGGGGAGCTGTTTTTT. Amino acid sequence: CAISEGGGRLRNTGELFF.

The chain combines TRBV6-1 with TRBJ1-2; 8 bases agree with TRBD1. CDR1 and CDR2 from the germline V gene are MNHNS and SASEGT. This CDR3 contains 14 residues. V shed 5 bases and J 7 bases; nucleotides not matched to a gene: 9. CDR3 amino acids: CASSRDRPWGGYTF. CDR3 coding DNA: TGTGCCAGCAGTCGGGACAGGCCCTGGGGTGGCTACACCTTC.

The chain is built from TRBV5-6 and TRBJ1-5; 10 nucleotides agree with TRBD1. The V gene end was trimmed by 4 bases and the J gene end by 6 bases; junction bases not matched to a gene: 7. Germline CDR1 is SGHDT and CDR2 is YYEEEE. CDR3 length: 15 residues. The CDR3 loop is CASSLRDRGFQPQHF. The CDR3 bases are TGTGCCAGCAGCCTCCGGGACAGGGGCTTTCAGCCCCAGCATTTT.

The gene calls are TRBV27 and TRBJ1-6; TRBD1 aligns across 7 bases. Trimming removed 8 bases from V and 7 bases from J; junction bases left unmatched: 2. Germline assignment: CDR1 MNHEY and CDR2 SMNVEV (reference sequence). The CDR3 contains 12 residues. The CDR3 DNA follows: TGTGCCAGCGGGACAGTGAATTCACCCCTCCACTTT. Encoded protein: CASGTVNSPLHF.

DNA of the CDR3: TGCGCCAGCAGCTTGGAGGAGAGTGAAGCTTTCTTT. It is translated as CASSLEESEAFF. This sequence joins TRBV5-1 and TRBJ1-1; D uncertain. The CDR3 length is 12 residues. Germline V CDR1 and CDR2: SGHRS, YFSETQ. With 0 bases removed from V and 7 bases from J, the gap between germline ends came to 7 bases.

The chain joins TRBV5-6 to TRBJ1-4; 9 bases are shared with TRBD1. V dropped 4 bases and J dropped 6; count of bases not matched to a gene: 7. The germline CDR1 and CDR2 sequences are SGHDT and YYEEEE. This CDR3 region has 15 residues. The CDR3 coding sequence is TGTGCCAGCAGCCGATGGGACAGGGACGATGAAAAACTGTTTTTT. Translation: CASSRWDRDDEKLFF.

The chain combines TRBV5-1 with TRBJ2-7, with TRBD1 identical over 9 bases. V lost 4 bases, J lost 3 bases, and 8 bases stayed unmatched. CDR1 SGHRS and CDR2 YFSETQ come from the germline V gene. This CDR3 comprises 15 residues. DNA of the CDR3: TGCGCCAGCAGCCCGGGGACAGGGACGGTCTACGAGCAGTACTTC. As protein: CASSPGTGTVYEQYF.

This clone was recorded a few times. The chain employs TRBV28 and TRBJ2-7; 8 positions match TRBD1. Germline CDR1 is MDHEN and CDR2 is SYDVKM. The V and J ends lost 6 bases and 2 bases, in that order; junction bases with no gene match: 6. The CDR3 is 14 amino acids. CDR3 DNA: TGTGCCAGCAGCTGGACAGGGCGTACCTACGAGCAGTACGTC. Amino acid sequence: CASSWTGRTYEQYV.

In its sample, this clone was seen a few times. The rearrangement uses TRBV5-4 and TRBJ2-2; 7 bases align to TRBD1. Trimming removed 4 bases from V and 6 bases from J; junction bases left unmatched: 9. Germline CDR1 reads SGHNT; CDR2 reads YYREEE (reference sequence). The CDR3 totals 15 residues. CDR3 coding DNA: TGTGCCAGCAGCCTGTCAGGGGGTAGCGCCGGGGAGCTGTTTTTT. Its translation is CASSLSGGSAGELFF.

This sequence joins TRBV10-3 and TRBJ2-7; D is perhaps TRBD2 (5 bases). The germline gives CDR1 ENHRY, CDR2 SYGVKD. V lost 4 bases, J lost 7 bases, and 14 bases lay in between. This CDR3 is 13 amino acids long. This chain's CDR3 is CAISAPGVREQYF. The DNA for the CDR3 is TGTGCCATCAGTGCCCCCGGGGTAAGGGAGCAGTACTTC.

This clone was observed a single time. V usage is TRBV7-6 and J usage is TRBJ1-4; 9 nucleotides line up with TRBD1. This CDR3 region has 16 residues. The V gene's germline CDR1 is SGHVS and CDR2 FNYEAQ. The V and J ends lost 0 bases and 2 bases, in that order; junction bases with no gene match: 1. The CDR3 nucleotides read TGTGCCAGCAGCTTAGCCGGGACAGGGACTAATGAAAAACTGTTTTTT. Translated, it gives CASSLAGTGTNEKLFF.

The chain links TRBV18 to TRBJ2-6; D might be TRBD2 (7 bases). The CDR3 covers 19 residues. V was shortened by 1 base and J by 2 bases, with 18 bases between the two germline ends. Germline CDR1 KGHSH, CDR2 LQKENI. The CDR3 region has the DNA TGTGCCAGCTCACCACGTATTGGGGGGGGCGAGGCTGGGGCCAACGTCCTGACTTTC. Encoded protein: CASSPRIGGGEAGANVLTF. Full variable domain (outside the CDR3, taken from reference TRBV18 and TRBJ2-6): NAGVMQNPRHLVRRRGQEARLRCSPMKGHSHVYWYRQLPEEGLKFMVYLQKENIIDESGMPKERFSAEFPKEGPSILRIQQVVRGDSAAYFCASSPRIGGGEAGANVLTFGAGSRLTVL.

The CDR3 coding sequence is TGTGCCTGGACGTCGCAGGCAACGTCCTACAATGAGCAGTTCTTC. Translating it yields CAWTSQATSYNEQFF. The rearrangement uses TRBV30 and TRBJ2-1; D is unresolved. V was cut by 4 bases and J by 1 base, with 14 bases left in between. The CDR3 has 15 amino acids. CDR1 and CDR2 from the germline V gene are GTSNPN and SVGIG (reference sequence).

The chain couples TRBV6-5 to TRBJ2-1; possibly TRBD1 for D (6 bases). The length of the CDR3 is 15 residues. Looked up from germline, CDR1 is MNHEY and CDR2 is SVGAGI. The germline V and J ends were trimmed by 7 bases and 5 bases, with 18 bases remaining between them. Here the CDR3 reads CASTSGTRFNNEQFF. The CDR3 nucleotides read TGTGCCAGCACTTCCGGGACACGCTTTAACAATGAGCAGTTCTTC.

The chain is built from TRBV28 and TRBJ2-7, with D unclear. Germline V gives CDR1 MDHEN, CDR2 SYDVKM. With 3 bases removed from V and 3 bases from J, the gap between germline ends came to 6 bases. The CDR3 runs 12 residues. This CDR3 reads CASSFRVYEQYF. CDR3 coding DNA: TGTGCCAGCAGTTTCCGAGTCTACGAGCAGTACTTC.

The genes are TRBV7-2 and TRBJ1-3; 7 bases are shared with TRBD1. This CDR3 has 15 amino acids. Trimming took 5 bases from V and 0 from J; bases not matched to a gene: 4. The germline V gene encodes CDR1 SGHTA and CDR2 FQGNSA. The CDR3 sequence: CASSERDSSGNTIYF. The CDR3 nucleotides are TGTGCCAGCAGCGAACGGGACAGCTCTGGAAACACCATATATTTT.

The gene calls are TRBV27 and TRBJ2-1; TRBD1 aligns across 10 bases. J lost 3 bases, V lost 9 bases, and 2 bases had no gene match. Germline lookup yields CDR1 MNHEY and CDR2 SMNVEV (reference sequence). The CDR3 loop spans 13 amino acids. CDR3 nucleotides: TGTGCCAGTAGGACAGGGGGCTACAATGAGCAGTTCTTC. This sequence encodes CASRTGGYNEQFF.

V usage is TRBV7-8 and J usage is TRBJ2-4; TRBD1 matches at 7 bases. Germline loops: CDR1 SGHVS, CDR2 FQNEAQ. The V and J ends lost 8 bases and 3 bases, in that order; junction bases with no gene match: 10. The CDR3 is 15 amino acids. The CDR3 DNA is TGTGCCAGCGGGGACCTACCAGGGGGCAAAAACATTCAGTACTTC. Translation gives CASGDLPGGKNIQYF.

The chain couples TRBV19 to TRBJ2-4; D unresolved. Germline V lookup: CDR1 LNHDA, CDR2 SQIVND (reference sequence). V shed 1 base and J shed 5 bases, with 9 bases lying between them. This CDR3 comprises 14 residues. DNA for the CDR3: TGTGCCAGTAGTATAGTGGGCAGCCAAAACATTCAGTACTTC. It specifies CASSIVGSQNIQYF.

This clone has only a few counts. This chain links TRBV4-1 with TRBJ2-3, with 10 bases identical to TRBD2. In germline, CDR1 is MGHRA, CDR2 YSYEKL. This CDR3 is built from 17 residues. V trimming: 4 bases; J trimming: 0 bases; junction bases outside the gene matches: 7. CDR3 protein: CASSRLLAGVSTDTQYF. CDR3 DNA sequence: TGCGCCAGCAGCCGCCTCCTAGCGGGGGTTAGCACAGATACGCAGTATTTT.

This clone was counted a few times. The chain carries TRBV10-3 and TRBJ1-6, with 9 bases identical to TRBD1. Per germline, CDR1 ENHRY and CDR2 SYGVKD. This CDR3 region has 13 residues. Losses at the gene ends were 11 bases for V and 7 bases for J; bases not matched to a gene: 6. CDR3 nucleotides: TGTGCCCCGACGACAGGGGGAAATTCACCCCTCCACTTT. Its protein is CAPTTGGNSPLHF.

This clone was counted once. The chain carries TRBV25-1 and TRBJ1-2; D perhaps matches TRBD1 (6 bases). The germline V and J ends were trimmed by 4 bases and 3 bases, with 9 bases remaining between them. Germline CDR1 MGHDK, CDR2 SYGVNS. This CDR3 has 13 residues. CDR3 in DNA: TGTGCCAGCAGTGGGCCAGGGGACTATGGCTACACCTTC. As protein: CASSGPGDYGYTF.

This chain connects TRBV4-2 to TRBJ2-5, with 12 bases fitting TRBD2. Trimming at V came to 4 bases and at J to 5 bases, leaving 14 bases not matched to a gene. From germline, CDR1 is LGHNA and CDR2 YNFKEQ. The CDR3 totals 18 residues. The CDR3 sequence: CASSPPRTSGARPETQYF. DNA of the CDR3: TGTGCCAGCAGCCCCCCTAGGACTAGCGGGGCCCGCCCTGAGACCCAGTACTTC.

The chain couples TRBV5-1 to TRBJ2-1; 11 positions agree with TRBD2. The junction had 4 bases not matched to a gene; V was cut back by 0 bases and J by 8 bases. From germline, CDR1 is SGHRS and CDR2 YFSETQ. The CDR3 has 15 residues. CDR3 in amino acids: CASSLVSSGGYEQFF. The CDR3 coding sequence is TGCGCCAGCAGCTTGGTGTCTAGCGGGGGGTATGAGCAGTTCTTC.

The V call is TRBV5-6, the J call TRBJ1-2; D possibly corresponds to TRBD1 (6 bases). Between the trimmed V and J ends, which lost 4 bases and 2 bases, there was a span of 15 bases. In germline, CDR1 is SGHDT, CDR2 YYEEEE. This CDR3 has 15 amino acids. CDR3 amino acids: CASSVTGRVNYGYTF. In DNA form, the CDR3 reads TGTGCCAGCAGCGTTACAGGGAGGGTAAACTATGGCTACACCTTC.

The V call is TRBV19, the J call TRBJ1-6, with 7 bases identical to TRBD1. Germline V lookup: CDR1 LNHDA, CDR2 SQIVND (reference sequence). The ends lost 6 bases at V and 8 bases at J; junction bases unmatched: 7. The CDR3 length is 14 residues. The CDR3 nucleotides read TGTGCCAGTAGCCCGGGACAGAGACATTCACCCCTCCACTTT. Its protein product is CASSPGQRHSPLHF.

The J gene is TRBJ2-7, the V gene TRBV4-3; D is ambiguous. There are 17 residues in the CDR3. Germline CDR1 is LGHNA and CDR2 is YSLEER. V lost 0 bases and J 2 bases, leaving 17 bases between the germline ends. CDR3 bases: TGCGCCAGCAGCCAAGATCCCCCGGTGTCGGGTACCTACGAGCAGTACTTC. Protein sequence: CASSQDPPVSGTYEQYF.